What follows are 4 T cell receptor beta chains derived from one specimen sequenced in a study of T cells of healthy individuals. TCRdb passed the 5' RACE reads through MiXCR, listing each CDR3 protein once. The top ten hold 16% of the sample, which has about 53,000 distinct CDR3 sequences, under 15% seen once. These receptor sequences come from a human donor in good health.

This clonotype has at least ten counts. The chain recombines TRBV10-3 with TRBJ2-7, with D tentatively TRBD1 (6 bases). V gave up 6 bases and J gave up 2 bases, with 11 bases separating them. This CDR3 is built from 13 residues. Germline loops: CDR1 ENHRY, CDR2 SYGVKD. Here the CDR3 reads CAISGQTPYEQYF. The CDR3 bases are TGTGCCATCAGCGGACAGACTCCCTACGAGCAGTACTTC.

This chain joins TRBV30 and TRBJ1-5; D gene ambiguous. Between the trimmed V and J ends, which lost 1 base and 3 bases, there was a span of 10 bases. The CDR3 has 14 amino acids. Per the germline V gene, CDR1 is GTSNPN and CDR2 is SVGIG (reference sequence). CDR3 bases: TGTGCCTGGAGTGGGAGGATCAACAATCAGCCCCAGCATTTT. Encoded protein: CAWSGRINNQPQHF.

This clonotype was seen many times. The genes are TRBV12-3 or TRBV12-4 and TRBJ2-7, with D maybe TRBD2 (5 bases). V lost 4 bases and J lost 4, with 5 bases in between. There are 11 residues in the CDR3. The CDR3 spells CASSSGYEQYF. As DNA, the CDR3 is TGTGCCAGCAGTTCGGGGTACGAGCAGTACTTC.

This clonotype has just a few counts. The chain carries TRBV3-1 and TRBJ2-1, with D hard to call. Germline values: CDR1 LGHDT, CDR2 YNNKEL (reference sequence). CDR3 size: 11 residues. V lost 0 bases, J lost 8 bases, and 2 bases lay in between. The CDR3 DNA sequence: TGTGCCAGCAGCCAAGATTATGAGCAGTTCTTC. It is translated as CASSQDYEQFF.